This passage covers 25 T cell receptor beta chains from one sample sequenced in a study of PD-1 blockade in mismatch repair-deficient tumors. Method: immunoSEQ multiplex PCR; TCRdb's copy keeps in-frame clones and lacks some. In the table there are about 15,000 clones, 84% of which are singletons. Sequencing used PBMCs, obtained before pembrolizumab treatment. The receptors were sampled from an adult with mismatch repair-deficient cancer.

Written as DNA, the CDR3 is TGTGCCTGGAGTGTCGGGGCGAACTCTGGGGCCAACGTCCTGACTTTC. Its protein is CAWSVGANSGANVLTF. V and J are TRBV30 and TRBJ2-6, with D perhaps TRBD1 or TRBD2 (5 bases each). The germline V gene encodes CDR1 GTSNPN and CDR2 SVGIG (reference sequence). The CDR3 length is 16 residues. V shed 0 bases and J shed 0 bases, with 9 bases lying between them. Variable domain in full (rest from reference TRBV30 and TRBJ2-6): SQTIHQWPATLVQPVGSPLSLECTVEGTSNPNLYWYRQAAGRGLQLLFYSVGIGQISSEVPQNLSASRPQDRQFILSSKKLLLSDSGFYLCAWSVGANSGANVLTFGAGSRLTVL.

The chain recombines TRBV23-1 with TRBJ2-4; no clear D. TRBV23-1 is reported as an ORF; its role is uncertain. This CDR3 comprises 10 residues. Trimming took 8 bases from V and 5 from J, leaving 4 bases between them. CDR3 in amino acids: CASVQNIQYF. DNA for the CDR3: TGCGCCAGCGTTCAAAACATTCAGTACTTC.

CDR3 nucleotide sequence: TGCGCCAGCAGCCTGCTATCAGGGGATGAAAAACTGTTTTTT. Its translation: CASSLLSGDEKLFF. The rearrangement uses TRBV5-1 and TRBJ1-4; D is perhaps TRBD1 (6 bases). CDR1 is SGHRS, CDR2 YFSETQ, per germline. The CDR3 loop spans 14 amino acids. Trimming took 4 bases from V and 6 from J, leaving 13 bases between them.

The chain combines TRBV7-2 with TRBJ1-4; D uncertain. CDR3 length equals 14 residues. Trimming cost V 1 base and J 6 bases, with 9 bases left between them. Germline values: CDR1 SGHTA, CDR2 FQGNSA. The CDR3 coding sequence is TGTGCCAGCAGCTTAGACAGCGTGCATGAAAAACTGTTTTTT. It yields the protein CASSLDSVHEKLFF.

The CDR3 DNA sequence: TGTGCCAGCAGTTTCCTTAGCGGCCTCTCCTACGAGCAGTACTTC. Protein: CASSFLSGLSYEQYF. This chain uses TRBV28 with TRBJ2-7, with D tentatively TRBD2 (6 bases). Germline V lookup: CDR1 MDHEN, CDR2 SYDVKM. This CDR3 spans 15 amino acids. The V and J ends lost 3 bases and 0 bases respectively, with 12 bases between them.

This chain uses TRBV15 with TRBJ2-2; D uncertain. Germline assignment: CDR1 LNHNV and CDR2 YYDKDF (reference sequence). The CDR3 has 14 residues. Trimming took 1 base from V and 7 from J, leaving 10 bases between them. This CDR3 reads CATSRAREIGELFF. CDR3 coding DNA: TGTGCCACCAGCAGAGCCCGAGAGATCGGGGAGCTGTTTTTT.

In this sample, this clone turned up once. One end of the junction is discordant with germline, which a read error may explain. This chain joins TRBV19 and TRBJ2-3, with D possibly matching TRBD2 (5 bases). This CDR3 comprises 14 residues. Looked up from germline, CDR1 is LNHDA and CDR2 is SQIVND (reference sequence). CDR3 nucleotide sequence: TGTGCCAGTAGTCTTCCGGGGAGCACAGATGCGCAGTATTTT. Its protein product is CASSLPGSTDAQYF.

V gene TRBV7-9 combines with J gene TRBJ2-2; D is unresolved. CDR3 length equals 16 residues. V lost 1 base, J lost 1 base, and 10 bases lay in between. Germline V gives CDR1 SEHNR, CDR2 FQNEAQ (reference sequence). The CDR3 is CASSLVGHENTGELFF. As DNA, the CDR3 is TGTGCCAGCAGCTTAGTTGGGCACGAGAACACCGGGGAGCTGTTTTTT.

The chain joins TRBV19 to TRBJ2-2; 7 bases align to TRBD2. V shed 1 base and J 9 bases; nucleotides not matched to a gene: 2. Germline CDR1 reads LNHDA; CDR2 reads SQIVND (reference sequence). The CDR3 is 13 residues long. CDR3 sequence (DNA): TGTGCCAGTAGTATAGCCGGGAGGAGGGAGCTGTTTTTT. It codes for CASSIAGRRELFF.

The chain employs TRBV6-1 and TRBJ2-7; D ambiguous. The CDR3 totals 13 residues. CDR1 and CDR2 (germline): MNHNS, SASEGT. V was trimmed by 5 bases and J by 0 bases, leaving 8 bases between them. This CDR3 reads CASSYGPSYEQYF. The CDR3 DNA follows: TGTGCCAGCAGTTATGGCCCCTCCTACGAGCAGTACTTC.

This clone has only one observation. The CDR3 DNA reads TGTGCCAGCAGCAAGCACAGGGGCACCGTAAACATTCAGTACTTC. It codes for CASSKHRGTVNIQYF. V and J are TRBV7-2 and TRBJ2-4; TRBD1 aligns across 7 bases. Germline loops: CDR1 SGHTA, CDR2 FQGNSA. The CDR3 is 15 amino acids. J was trimmed by 6 bases and V by 5 bases; bases with no gene match: 10.

V and J are TRBV19 and TRBJ2-5; D is unresolved. V was trimmed by 4 bases and J by 7 bases, leaving 13 bases between them. Per the germline V gene, CDR1 is LNHDA and CDR2 is SQIVND (reference sequence). CDR3 size: 13 residues. CDR3 in amino acids: CASSNIQVGTQYF. CDR3 bases: TGTGCCAGTAGTAATATCCAGGTTGGGACCCAGTACTTC. The whole variable domain, filled in from reference TRBV19 and TRBJ2-5, reads DGGITQSPKYLFRKEGQNVTLSCEQNLNHDAMYWYRQDPGQGLRLIYYSQIVNDFQKGDIAEGYSVSREKKESFPLTVTSAQKNPTAFYLCASSNIQVGTQYFGPGTRLLVL.

The chain combines TRBV5-1 with TRBJ1-2, with D maybe TRBD1 (6 bases). CDR3 length equals 14 residues. V was shortened by 4 bases and J by 4 bases, with 14 bases between the two germline ends. CDR1 is SGHRS and CDR2 is YFSETQ in the germline V gene. The CDR3 DNA follows: TGCGCCAGCAGCCCCGAACAGGGAATCTATGGCTACACCTTC. Its translation: CASSPEQGIYGYTF.

DNA of the CDR3: TGTGCCAGCAGTCTCCTAGCGGGAGTCAGTCAAGAGACCCAGTACTTC. Residues: CASSLLAGVSQETQYF. The rearrangement uses TRBV6-6 and TRBJ2-5; TRBD2 matches at 10 bases. The junction had 8 bases not matched to a gene; V was cut back by 5 bases and J by 2 bases. Germline loops: CDR1 MNHNY, CDR2 SVGAGI (reference sequence). This CDR3 has 16 residues.

The V and J genes are TRBV6-6 and TRBJ2-5; a possible D gene is TRBD2 (6 bases). The ends were cut back, 0 bases at V and 4 bases at J, with 12 bases in the middle. CDR3 length: 15 amino acids. The germline V gene encodes CDR1 MNHNY and CDR2 SVGAGI (reference sequence). The CDR3 bases are TGTGCCAGCAGTTACTCGACTTCCGGGGGAGAGACCCAGTACTTC. This encodes CASSYSTSGGETQYF.

This clone was picked up one time. The chain employs TRBV25-1 and TRBJ2-3, with 10 bases that match TRBD1. The length of the CDR3 is 15 residues. The trim removed 3 bases at V and 4 bases at J, leaving 4 bases unmatched. CDR1 is MGHDK, CDR2 SYGVNS, per germline. For the CDR3, the DNA is TGTGCCAGCAGTGAGGGGACAGGGGACTCAGATACGCAGTATTTT. This gives the protein CASSEGTGDSDTQYF. The variable domain in full, with the rest retrieved from reference TRBV25-1 and TRBJ2-3, is EADIYQTPRYLVIGTGKKITLECSQTMGHDKMYWYQQDPGMELHLIHYSYGVNSTEKGDLSSESTVSRIRTEHFPLTLESARPSHTSQYLCASSEGTGDSDTQYFGPGTRLTVL.

V gene TRBV15 combines with J gene TRBJ2-5; D gene uncertain. The CDR3 runs to 14 residues. The V gene lost 0 bases and the J gene lost 5 bases, with 10 bases spanning the gap. The germline V gene encodes CDR1 LNHNV and CDR2 YYDKDF (reference sequence). In DNA form, the CDR3 reads TGTGCCACCAGCAGAGACAGGACCGGGGAGACCCAGTACTTC. Translation gives CATSRDRTGETQYF.

The gene calls are TRBV19 and TRBJ1-2; D gene unclear. Trimming shortened V by 6 bases and J by 7 bases, and 6 bases separated the two germline ends. The CDR3 spans 10 residues. Looked up from germline, CDR1 is LNHDA and CDR2 is SQIVND (reference sequence). The CDR3 nucleotides read TGTGCCAGTAGGGGTAGTGGCTACACCTTC. Protein sequence: CASRGSGYTF.

The rearrangement joins TRBV4-1 to TRBJ2-3; D is unresolved. The germline V and J ends were trimmed by 1 base and 1 base, with 12 bases remaining between them. This CDR3 comprises 16 residues. Per germline, CDR1 MGHRA and CDR2 YSYEKL. The CDR3 reads CASSQGPLGGTDTQYF. The CDR3, as DNA: TGCGCCAGCAGCCAAGGGCCCTTGGGTGGCACAGATACGCAGTATTTT.

This chain connects TRBV5-2 to TRBJ1-4. TRBV5-2 is termed a pseudogene. This CDR3 region has 13 residues. CDR3 protein: CASSLVPDEKLFF. The CDR3 DNA is TGTGCCAGCAGCTTAGTGCCAGACGAAAAACTGTTTTTT.

V and J are TRBV29-1 and TRBJ1-2, with no clear D. V gave up 4 bases and J gave up 7 bases, with 13 bases separating them. The CDR3 consists of 12 residues. Germline V gene lookup returns CDR1 SQVTM and CDR2 ANQGSEA. The CDR3 DNA follows: TGCAGCGTTGTTGAAGGGTTTGGTGGCTACACCTTC. This gives the protein CSVVEGFGGYTF.

V and J are TRBV4-3 and TRBJ2-3, with 11 positions matching TRBD2. The germline gives CDR1 LGHNA, CDR2 YSLEER. CDR3 size: 16 residues. V gave up 0 bases and J gave up 4 bases; unmatched junction bases: 3. The DNA for the CDR3 is TGCGCCAGCAGCCAAGAGATAGCGGGAGGGCCAGATACGCAGTATTTT. Translating it yields CASSQEIAGGPDTQYF.

This clone has a single count. V gene TRBV9 combines with J gene TRBJ2-4; 9 bases align to TRBD1. Germline V gene lookup returns CDR1 SGDLS and CDR2 YYNGEE. The CDR3 length is 14 residues. V gave up 3 bases and J gave up 6 bases; unmatched junction bases: 4. This chain's CDR3 is CASSAPGQGNIQYF. Written as DNA, the CDR3 is TGTGCCAGCAGCGCCCCGGGACAGGGAAACATTCAGTACTTC. The complete variable domain, with remaining parts taken from reference TRBV9 and TRBJ2-4, reads DSGVTQTPKHLITATGQRVTLRCSPRSGDLSVYWYQQSLDQGLQFLIQYYNGEERAKGNILERFSAQQFPDLHSELNLSSLELGDSALYFCASSAPGQGNIQYFGAGTRLSVL.

This sequence joins TRBV29-1 and TRBJ2-5; D unclear. V gave up 7 bases and J gave up 2 bases, with 11 bases separating them. Germline V CDR1 and CDR2: SQVTM, ANQGSEA. The CDR3 spans 12 residues. The CDR3 DNA reads as TGCAGCGCTGACGGTTCTCAAGAGACCCAGTACTTC. It codes for CSADGSQETQYF.

The CDR3 here is CASSLGPAQETQYF. The CDR3 coding sequence is TGCGCCAGCAGCCTAGGCCCGGCCCAAGAGACCCAGTACTTC. V is TRBV4-1 and J is TRBJ2-5; D is uncertain. Per germline, CDR1 MGHRA and CDR2 YSYEKL. The V end was cut by 4 bases, the J end by 1 base, with 10 bases between. The CDR3 covers 14 residues.